Presented here are 11 T cell receptor beta chains from one specimen sequenced in a study of T cell responses to AZD1222 COVID-19 vaccine. Profiling relied on immunoSEQ multiplex PCR, and the TCRdb table lists in-frame clones only, not all of them. The repertoire includes 100,000 to 150,000 clones, 80% to 90% of them detected once, and around 6.1% sits in the top ten. The sequences come from peripheral blood, collected on day 0 of AZD1222 vaccination. Receptors originate from an adult in good health.

This CDR3 is CATSDSGQGDGVAQYF. DNA of the CDR3: TGTGCCACCAGTGACAGCGGGCAGGGGGACGGGGTGGCCCAGTACTTC. This chain links TRBV24-1 with TRBJ2-5; tentative D call: TRBD1 (7 bases). This CDR3 spans 16 amino acids. Germline V gives CDR1 KGHDR, CDR2 SFDVKD. With 4 bases removed from V and 9 bases from J, the gap between germline ends came to 23 bases.

The chain uses TRBV5-1 and TRBJ2-3; no clear D gene. Germline V CDR1 and CDR2: SGHRS, YFSETQ. The CDR3 totals 12 residues. Trimming cost V 4 bases and J 8 bases, with 11 bases left between them. The CDR3 sequence is CASSQAQVTQYF. In DNA, the CDR3 is TGCGCCAGCAGCCAGGCCCAAGTTACGCAGTATTTT.

The chain recombines TRBV7-2 with TRBJ1-2; TRBD1 might be the D (5 bases). This CDR3 is built from 14 residues. Germline CDR1 SGHTA, CDR2 FQGNSA. V was cut by 8 bases and J by 7 bases, with 20 bases left in between. DNA of the CDR3: TGTGCCAGCCCCCCCGGCAGGGTGGACTCTGGCTACACCTTC. It specifies CASPPGRVDSGYTF. The whole variable domain, filled in from reference TRBV7-2 and TRBJ1-2, reads GAGVSQSPSNKVTEKGKDVELRCDPISGHTALYWYRQSLGQGLEFLIYFQGNSAPDKSGLPSDRFSAERTGGSVSTLTIQRTQQEDSAVYLCASPPGRVDSGYTFGSGTRLTVV.

The CDR3 nucleotides read TGTGCCAGCAGCCAAATGGGAGGGGGGAACACTGAAGCTTTCTTT. This gives the protein CASSQMGGGNTEAFF. This sequence joins TRBV5-4 and TRBJ1-1, with D perhaps matching TRBD1 (6 bases). V lost 4 bases and J lost 1, with 14 bases in between. In germline, CDR1 is SGHNT, CDR2 YYREEE (reference sequence). The CDR3 is 15 residues long.

This chain connects TRBV6-5 to TRBJ2-2, with 8 bases that match TRBD1. This CDR3 contains 15 residues. Looked up from germline, CDR1 is MNHEY and CDR2 is SVGAGI. The ends lost 6 bases at V and 4 bases at J; junction bases unmatched: 7. Here the CDR3 reads CASSKGQVFTGELFF. As DNA, the CDR3 is TGTGCCAGCAGCAAGGGACAGGTTTTCACCGGGGAGCTGTTTTTT.

The CDR3 spells CASSLEGPTYGYTF. The CDR3 DNA follows: TGTGCCAGCAGCTTGGAAGGGCCTACCTATGGCTACACCTTC. The genes are TRBV5-4 and TRBJ1-2; D not resolved. Germline V gene sequence: CDR1 SGHNT, CDR2 YYREEE (reference sequence). This CDR3 is 14 amino acids long. The V end was cut by 0 bases, the J end by 4 bases, with 10 bases between. The whole variable domain, filled in from reference TRBV5-4 and TRBJ1-2, reads ETGVTQSPTHLIKTRGQQVTLRCSSQSGHNTVSWYQQALGQGPQFIFQYYREEENGRGNFPPRFSGLQFPNYSSELNVNALELDDSALYLCASSLEGPTYGYTFGSGTRLTVV.

This rearrangement joins TRBV18 to TRBJ2-5, with TRBD1 identical over 11 bases. The germline gives CDR1 KGHSH, CDR2 LQKENI. With 2 bases clipped from V and 4 bases from J, the junction kept 9 bases outside the gene matches. CDR3 length: 17 amino acids. CDR3 sequence (DNA): TGTGCCAGCTCACCATCTACGGGACAGGGGGTTCTAGAGACCCAGTACTTC. Its protein is CASSPSTGQGVLETQYF.

The V call is TRBV10-3, the J call TRBJ2-1; 13 bases are shared with TRBD2. The CDR3 length is 15 residues. V dropped 5 bases and J dropped 6; count of bases not matched to a gene: 4. CDR1 is ENHRY, CDR2 SYGVKD, per germline. CDR3 loop: CAISLGLAGANEQFF. In nucleotides, the CDR3 is TGTGCCATCAGTCTAGGACTAGCGGGAGCCAATGAGCAGTTCTTC.

The chain recombines TRBV19 with TRBJ1-2, with D possibly TRBD1 on 6 matching bases. The CDR3 totals 15 residues. Germline-derived CDR1 and CDR2 are LNHDA and SQIVND (reference sequence). V was cut by 6 bases and J by 0 bases, with 14 bases left in between. CDR3 sequence (DNA): TGTGCCAGTAGAGAGCTCAGGGGAGCTAACTATGGCTACACCTTC. It is translated as CASRELRGANYGYTF.

There are a few counts of this clone. This same CDR3 is encoded by further DNA sequences in the sample. The chain joins TRBV7-2 to TRBJ1-1; D unresolved. Trimming stripped 1 base from V and 0 bases from J, with 9 bases between. This CDR3 is 15 amino acids long. CDR1 is SGHTA, CDR2 FQGNSA, per germline. In DNA, the CDR3 is TGTGCCAGCAGCTTAGTAGCAGGTATGAACACTGAAGCTTTCTTT. Amino acids: CASSLVAGMNTEAFF.

This clone was seen a few times. V is TRBV3-1 (or the pseudogene TRBV3-2) and J is TRBJ2-3, with D possibly matching TRBD2 (7 bases). V was pared by 1 base and J by 0 bases, with 11 bases between. CDR1 and CDR2 (germline): LGHDT, YNNKEL (reference sequence). This CDR3 has 16 amino acids. The CDR3 bases are TGTGCCAGCAGCCAAGTGCGGGGGCCTAGCACAGATACGCAGTATTTT. Translating gives CASSQVRGPSTDTQYF.